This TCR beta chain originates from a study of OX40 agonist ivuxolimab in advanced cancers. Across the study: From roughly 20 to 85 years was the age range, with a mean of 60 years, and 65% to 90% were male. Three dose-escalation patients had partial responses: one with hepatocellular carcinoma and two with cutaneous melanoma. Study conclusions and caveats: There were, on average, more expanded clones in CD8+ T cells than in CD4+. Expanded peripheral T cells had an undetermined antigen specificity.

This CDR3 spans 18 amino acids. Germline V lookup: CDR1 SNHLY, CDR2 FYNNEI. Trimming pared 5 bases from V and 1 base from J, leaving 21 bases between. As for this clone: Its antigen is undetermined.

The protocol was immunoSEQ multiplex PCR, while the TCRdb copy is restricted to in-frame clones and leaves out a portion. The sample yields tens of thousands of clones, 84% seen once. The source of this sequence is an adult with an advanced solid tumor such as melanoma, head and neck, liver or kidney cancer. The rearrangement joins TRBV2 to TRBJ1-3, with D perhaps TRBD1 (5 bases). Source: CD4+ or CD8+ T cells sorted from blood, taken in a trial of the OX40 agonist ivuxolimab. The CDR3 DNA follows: TGTGCCAGCAGTAACAGGCCCATGCCCGTTAATTCTGGAAACACCATATATTTT. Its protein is CASSNRPMPVNSGNTIYF.